This section outlines one T cell receptor beta chain sequence together with its context. Sequencing used immunoSEQ multiplex PCR; TCRdb keeps in-frame clones, though not all of them. The profile covers approximately 150,000 clones, with 75% to 95% appearing a single time and approximately 4% taken by the ten largest. This entry belongs to a study of T cell responses to AZD1222 COVID-19 vaccine. Trimming pared 0 bases from V and 4 bases from J, leaving 14 bases between. In germline, CDR1 is SGHRS, CDR2 YFSETQ. The CDR3 spans 16 residues. This sequence joins TRBV5-1 and TRBJ1-5; the D gene is possibly TRBD1 (5 bases). Sequences were derived from peripheral blood, sampled on day 0 of AZD1222 vaccination. This receptor was obtained from an adult in good health. The CDR3 nucleotides are TGCGCCAGCAGCTTGGACGGGGGGATGAGTAATCAGCCCCAGCATTTT. Translated, it gives CASSLDGGMSNQPQHF.